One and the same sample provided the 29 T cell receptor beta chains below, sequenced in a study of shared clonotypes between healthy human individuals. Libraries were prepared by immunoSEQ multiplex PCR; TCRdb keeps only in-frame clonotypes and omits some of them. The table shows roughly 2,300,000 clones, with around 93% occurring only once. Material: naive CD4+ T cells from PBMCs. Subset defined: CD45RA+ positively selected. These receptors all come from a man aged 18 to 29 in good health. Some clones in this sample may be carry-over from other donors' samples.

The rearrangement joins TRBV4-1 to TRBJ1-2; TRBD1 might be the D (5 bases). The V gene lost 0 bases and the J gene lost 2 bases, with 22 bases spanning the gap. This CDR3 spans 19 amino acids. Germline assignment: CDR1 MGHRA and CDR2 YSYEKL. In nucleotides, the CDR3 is TGCGCCAGCAGCCAAGATCTTAGGGCCAGGGCGTCGGAAAACTATGGCTACACCTTC. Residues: CASSQDLRARASENYGYTF.

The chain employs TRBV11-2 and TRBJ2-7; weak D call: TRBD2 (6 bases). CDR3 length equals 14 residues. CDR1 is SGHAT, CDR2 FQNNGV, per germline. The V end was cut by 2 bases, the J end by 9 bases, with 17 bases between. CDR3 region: CASSLQVGGSGQYF. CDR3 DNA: TGTGCCAGCAGCTTACAGGTGGGGGGTTCCGGGCAGTACTTC.

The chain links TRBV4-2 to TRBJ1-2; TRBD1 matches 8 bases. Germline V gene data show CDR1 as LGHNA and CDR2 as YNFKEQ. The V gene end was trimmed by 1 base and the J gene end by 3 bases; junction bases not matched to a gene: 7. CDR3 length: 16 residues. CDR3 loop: CASSQVGQGLHYGYTF. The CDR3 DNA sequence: TGTGCCAGCAGCCAAGTAGGACAGGGATTACACTATGGCTACACCTTC.

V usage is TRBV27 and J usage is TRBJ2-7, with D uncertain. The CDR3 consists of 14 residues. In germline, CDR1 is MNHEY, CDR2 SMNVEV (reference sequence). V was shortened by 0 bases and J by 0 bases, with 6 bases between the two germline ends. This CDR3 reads CASSLSTTSYEQYF. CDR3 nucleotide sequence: TGTGCCAGCAGTTTATCGACCACCTCCTACGAGCAGTACTTC.

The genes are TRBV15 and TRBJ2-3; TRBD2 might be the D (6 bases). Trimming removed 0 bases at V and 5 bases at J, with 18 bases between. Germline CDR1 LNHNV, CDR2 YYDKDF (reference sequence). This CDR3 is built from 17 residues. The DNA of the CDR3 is TGTGCCACCAGCAGAGAGCGACCGGGACTCATGGGAGATACGCAGTATTTT. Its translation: CATSRERPGLMGDTQYF. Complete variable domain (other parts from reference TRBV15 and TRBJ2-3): DAMVIQNPRYQVTQFGKPVTLSCSQTLNHNVMYWYQQKSSQAPKLLFHYYDKDFNNEADTPDNFQSRRPNTSFCFLDIRSPGLGDTAMYLCATSRERPGLMGDTQYFGPGTRLTVL.

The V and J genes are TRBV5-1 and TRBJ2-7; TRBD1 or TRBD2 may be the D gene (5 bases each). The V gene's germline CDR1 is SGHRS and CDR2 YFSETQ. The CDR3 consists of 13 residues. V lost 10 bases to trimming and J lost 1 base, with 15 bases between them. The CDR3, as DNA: TGCGCCGGGGGTGGGTGTCCTTCCTACGAGCAGTACTTC. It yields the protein CAGGGCPSYEQYF.

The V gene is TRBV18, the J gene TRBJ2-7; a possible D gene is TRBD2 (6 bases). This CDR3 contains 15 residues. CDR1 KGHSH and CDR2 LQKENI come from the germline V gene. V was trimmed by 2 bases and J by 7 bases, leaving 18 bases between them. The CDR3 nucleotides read TGTGCCAGCTCACCAGCACAGATAAGGGCGGGGGAGCAGTACTTC. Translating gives CASSPAQIRAGEQYF.

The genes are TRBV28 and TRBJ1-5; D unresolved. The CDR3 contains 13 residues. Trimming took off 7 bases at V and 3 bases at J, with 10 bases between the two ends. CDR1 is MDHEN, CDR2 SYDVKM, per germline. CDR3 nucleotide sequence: TGTGCCAGCACCGGGCAGTCCAATCAGCCCCAGCATTTT. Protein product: CASTGQSNQPQHF.

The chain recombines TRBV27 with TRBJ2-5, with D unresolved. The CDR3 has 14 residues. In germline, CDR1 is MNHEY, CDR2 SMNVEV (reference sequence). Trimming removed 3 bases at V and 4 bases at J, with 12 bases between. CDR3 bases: TGTGCCAGCAGTTTTAATCCGAACTCAGAGACCCAGTACTTC. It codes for CASSFNPNSETQYF.

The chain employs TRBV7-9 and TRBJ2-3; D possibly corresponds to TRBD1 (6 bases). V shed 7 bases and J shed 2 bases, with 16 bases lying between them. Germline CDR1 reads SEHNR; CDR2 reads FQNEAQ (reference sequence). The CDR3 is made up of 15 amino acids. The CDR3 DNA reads TGTGCCAGCATACTCGAGGGGGACCCCACAGATACGCAGTATTTT. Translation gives CASILEGDPTDTQYF. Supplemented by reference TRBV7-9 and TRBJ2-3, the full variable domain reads DTGVSQNPRHKITKRGQNVTFRCDPISEHNRLYWYRQTLGQGPEFLTYFQNEAQLEKSRLLSDRFSAERPKGSFSTLEIQRTEQGDSAMYLCASILEGDPTDTQYFGPGTRLTVL.

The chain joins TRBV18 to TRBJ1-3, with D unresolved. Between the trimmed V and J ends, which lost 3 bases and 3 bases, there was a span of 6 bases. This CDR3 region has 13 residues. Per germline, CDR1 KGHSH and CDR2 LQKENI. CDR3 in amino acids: CASSPDVGNTIYF. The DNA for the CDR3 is TGTGCCAGCTCACCGGACGTTGGAAACACCATATATTTT.

This CDR3 is CASSDPRRVPSGYTF. DNA of the CDR3: TGTGCCAGCTCAGATCCCCGTAGAGTCCCTAGTGGCTACACCTTC. This chain uses TRBV18 with TRBJ1-2; unclear D gene. The CDR3 is 15 residues long. Germline V gene sequence: CDR1 KGHSH, CDR2 LQKENI. The ends were cut back, 5 bases at V and 7 bases at J, with 20 bases in the middle.

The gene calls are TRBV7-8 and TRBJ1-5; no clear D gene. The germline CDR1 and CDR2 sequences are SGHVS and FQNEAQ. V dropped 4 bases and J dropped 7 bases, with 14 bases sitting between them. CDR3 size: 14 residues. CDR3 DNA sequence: TGTGCCAGCAGCTCAAAACTTCTTGGACAGCCCCAGCATTTT. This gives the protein CASSSKLLGQPQHF. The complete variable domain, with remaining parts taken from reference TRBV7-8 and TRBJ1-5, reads GAGVSQSPRYKVAKRGQDVALRCDPISGHVSLFWYQQALGQGPEFLTYFQNEAQLDKSGLPSDRFFAERPEGSVSTLKIQRTQQEDSAVYLCASSSKLLGQPQHFGDGTRLSIL.

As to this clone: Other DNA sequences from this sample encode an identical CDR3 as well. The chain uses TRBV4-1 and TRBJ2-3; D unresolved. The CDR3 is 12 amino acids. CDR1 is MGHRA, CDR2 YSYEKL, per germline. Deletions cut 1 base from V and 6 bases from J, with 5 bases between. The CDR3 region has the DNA TGCGCCAGCAGCCAAGTCGGGGATACGCAGTATTTT. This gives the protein CASSQVGDTQYF.

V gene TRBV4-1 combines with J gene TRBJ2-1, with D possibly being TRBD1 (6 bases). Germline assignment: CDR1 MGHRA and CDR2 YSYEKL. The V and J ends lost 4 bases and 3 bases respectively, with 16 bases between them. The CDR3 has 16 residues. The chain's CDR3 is CASSPPPRTVYNEQFF. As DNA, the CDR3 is TGCGCCAGCAGCCCCCCCCCGAGGACAGTCTACAATGAGCAGTTCTTC.

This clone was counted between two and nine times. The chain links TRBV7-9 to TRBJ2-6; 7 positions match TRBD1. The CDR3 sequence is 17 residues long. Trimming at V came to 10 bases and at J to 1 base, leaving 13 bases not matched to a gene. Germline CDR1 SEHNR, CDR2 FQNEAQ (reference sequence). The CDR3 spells CATPDRNGSSGANVLTF. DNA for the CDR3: TGTGCCACCCCGGACAGGAACGGAAGTTCTGGGGCCAACGTCCTGACTTTC.

As DNA, the CDR3 is TGTGCCAGCAGCTACAACGGACAGGGCAATGAGCAGTTCTTC. Translating it yields CASSYNGQGNEQFF. The V and J genes are TRBV7-9 and TRBJ2-1; 8 bases agree with TRBD1. The trim removed 4 bases at V and 6 bases at J, leaving 5 bases unmatched. CDR1 and CDR2 from the germline V gene are SEHNR and FQNEAQ (reference sequence). This CDR3 is 14 amino acids long.

The CDR3 region is CASNRRGGTNEKLFF. The DNA of the CDR3 is TGTGCCAGCAACCGCCGTGGTGGTACTAATGAAAAACTGTTTTTT. The genes are TRBV7-9 and TRBJ1-4; D gene uncertain. The germline V gene encodes CDR1 SEHNR and CDR2 FQNEAQ (reference sequence). The CDR3 runs to 15 residues. Trimming left V 7 bases short and J 2 bases short, with 14 bases between.

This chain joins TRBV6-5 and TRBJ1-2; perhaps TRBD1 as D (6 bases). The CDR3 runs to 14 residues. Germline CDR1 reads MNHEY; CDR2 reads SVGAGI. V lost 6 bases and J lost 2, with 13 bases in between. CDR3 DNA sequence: TGTGCCAGCAGCCCGACAGGACAGAACTATGGCTACACCTTC. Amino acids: CASSPTGQNYGYTF.

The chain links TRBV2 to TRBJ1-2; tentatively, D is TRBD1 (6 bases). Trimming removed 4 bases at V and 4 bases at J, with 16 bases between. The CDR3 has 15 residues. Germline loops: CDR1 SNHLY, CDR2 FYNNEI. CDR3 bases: TGTGCCAGCAGTGTCCTGAGGACAGACACCTATGGCTACACCTTC. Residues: CASSVLRTDTYGYTF.

Here the CDR3 reads CASSAPGFGYTEAFF. The CDR3 DNA is TGTGCCAGCTCCGCTCCAGGGTTTGGGTACACTGAAGCTTTCTTT. This chain links TRBV18 with TRBJ1-1; D possibly corresponds to TRBD1 (5 bases). Trimming shortened V by 6 bases and J by 3 bases, and 17 bases separated the two germline ends. Per germline, CDR1 KGHSH and CDR2 LQKENI. There are 15 residues in the CDR3.

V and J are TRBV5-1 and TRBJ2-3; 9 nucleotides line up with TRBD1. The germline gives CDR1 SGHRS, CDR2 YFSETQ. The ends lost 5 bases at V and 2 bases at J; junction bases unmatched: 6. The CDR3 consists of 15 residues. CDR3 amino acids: CASRSGTGITDTQYF. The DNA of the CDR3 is TGCGCCAGCAGGTCCGGGACAGGGATCACAGATACGCAGTATTTT.

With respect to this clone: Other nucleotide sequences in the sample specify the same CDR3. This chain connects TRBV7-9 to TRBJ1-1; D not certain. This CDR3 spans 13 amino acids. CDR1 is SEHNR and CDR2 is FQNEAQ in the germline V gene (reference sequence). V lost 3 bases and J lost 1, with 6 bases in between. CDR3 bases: TGTGCCAGCAGCTTCGTGGAGAACACTGAAGCTTTCTTT. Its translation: CASSFVENTEAFF.

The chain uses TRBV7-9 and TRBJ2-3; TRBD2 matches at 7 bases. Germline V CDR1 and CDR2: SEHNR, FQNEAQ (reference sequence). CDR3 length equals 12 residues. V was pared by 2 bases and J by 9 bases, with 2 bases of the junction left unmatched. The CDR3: CASSLLGGTQYF. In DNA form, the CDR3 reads TGTGCCAGCAGCTTATTGGGGGGGACGCAGTATTTT.

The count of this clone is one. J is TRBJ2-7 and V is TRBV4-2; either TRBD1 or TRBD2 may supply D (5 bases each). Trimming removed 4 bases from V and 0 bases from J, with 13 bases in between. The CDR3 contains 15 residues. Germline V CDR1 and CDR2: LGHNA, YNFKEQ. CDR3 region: CASSPGTFNSYEQYF. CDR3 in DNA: TGTGCCAGCAGCCCTGGGACCTTCAACTCCTACGAGCAGTACTTC.

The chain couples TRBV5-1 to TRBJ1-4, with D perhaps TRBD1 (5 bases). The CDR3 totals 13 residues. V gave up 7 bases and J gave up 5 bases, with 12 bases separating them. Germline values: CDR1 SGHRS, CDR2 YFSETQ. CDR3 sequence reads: CASRAGSNEKLFF. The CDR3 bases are TGCGCCAGCCGGGCAGGGAGCAATGAAAAACTGTTTTTT.

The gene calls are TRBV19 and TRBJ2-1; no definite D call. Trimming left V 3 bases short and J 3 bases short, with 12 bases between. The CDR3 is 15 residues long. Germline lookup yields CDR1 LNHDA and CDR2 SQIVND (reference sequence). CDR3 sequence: CASSIRLPGYNEQFF. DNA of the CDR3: TGTGCCAGTAGTATTCGTCTTCCCGGCTACAATGAGCAGTTCTTC. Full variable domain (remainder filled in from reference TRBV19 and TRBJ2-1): DGGITQSPKYLFRKEGQNVTLSCEQNLNHDAMYWYRQDPGQGLRLIYYSQIVNDFQKGDIAEGYSVSREKKESFPLTVTSAQKNPTAFYLCASSIRLPGYNEQFFGPGTRLTVL.

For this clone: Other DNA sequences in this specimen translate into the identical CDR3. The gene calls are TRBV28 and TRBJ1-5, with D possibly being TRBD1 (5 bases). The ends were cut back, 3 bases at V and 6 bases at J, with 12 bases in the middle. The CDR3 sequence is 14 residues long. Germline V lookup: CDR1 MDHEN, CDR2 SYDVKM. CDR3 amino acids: CASSFGQGSQPQHF. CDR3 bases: TGTGCCAGCAGTTTTGGGCAGGGCAGTCAGCCCCAGCATTTT.

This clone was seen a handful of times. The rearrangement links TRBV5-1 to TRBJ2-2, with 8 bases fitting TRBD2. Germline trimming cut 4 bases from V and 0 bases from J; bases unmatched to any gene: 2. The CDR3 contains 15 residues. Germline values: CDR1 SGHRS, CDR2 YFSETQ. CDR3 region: CASSVSGANTGELFF. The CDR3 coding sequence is TGCGCCAGCAGCGTTAGCGGGGCGAACACCGGGGAGCTGTTTTTT.